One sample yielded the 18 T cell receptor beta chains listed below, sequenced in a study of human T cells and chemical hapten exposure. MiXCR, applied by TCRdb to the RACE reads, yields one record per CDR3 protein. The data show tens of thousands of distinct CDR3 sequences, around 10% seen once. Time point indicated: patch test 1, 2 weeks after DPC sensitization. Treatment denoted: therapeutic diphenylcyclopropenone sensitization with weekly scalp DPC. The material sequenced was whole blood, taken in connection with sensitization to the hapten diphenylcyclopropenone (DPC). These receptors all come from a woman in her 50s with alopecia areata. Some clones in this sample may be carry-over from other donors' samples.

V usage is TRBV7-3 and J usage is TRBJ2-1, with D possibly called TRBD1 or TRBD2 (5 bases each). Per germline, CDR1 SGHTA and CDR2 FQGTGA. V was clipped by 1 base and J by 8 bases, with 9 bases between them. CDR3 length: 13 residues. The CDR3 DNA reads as TGTGCCAGCAGCTTAAACCGGGGCGATGAGCAGTTCTTC. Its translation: CASSLNRGDEQFF.

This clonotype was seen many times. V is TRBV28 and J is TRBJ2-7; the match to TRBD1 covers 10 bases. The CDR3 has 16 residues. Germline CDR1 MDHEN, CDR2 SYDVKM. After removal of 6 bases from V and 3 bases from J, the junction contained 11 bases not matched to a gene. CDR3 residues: CASSSPGQGFGYEQYF. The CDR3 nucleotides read TGTGCCAGCAGCAGTCCGGGACAGGGGTTCGGCTACGAGCAGTACTTC.

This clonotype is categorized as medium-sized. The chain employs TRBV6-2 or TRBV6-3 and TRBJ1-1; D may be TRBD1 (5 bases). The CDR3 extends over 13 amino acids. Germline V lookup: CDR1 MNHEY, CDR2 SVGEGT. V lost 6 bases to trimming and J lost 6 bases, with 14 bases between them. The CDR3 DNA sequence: TGTGCCAGCAGCTACCAGGGTACGGCTGAAGCTTTCTTT. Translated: CASSYQGTAEAFF.

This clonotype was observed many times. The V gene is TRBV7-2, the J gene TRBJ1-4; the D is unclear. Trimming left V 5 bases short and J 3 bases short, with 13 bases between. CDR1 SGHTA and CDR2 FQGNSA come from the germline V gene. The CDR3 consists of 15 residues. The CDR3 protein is CASSLNRVPNEKLFF. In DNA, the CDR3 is TGTGCCAGCAGCCTAAACCGGGTCCCTAATGAAAAACTGTTTTTT.

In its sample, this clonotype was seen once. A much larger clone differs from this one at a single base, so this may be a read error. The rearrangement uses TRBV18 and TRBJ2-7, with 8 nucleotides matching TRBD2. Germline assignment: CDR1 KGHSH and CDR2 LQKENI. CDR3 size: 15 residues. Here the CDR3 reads CVSSPRGGGSGEQYF. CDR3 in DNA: TGTGTCAGCTCACCACGGGGGGGCGGCTCGGGCGAGCAGTACTTC.

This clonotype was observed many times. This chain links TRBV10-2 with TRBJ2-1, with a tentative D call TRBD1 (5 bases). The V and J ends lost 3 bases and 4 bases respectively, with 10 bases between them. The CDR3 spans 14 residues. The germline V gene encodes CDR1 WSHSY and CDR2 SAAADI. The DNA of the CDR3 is TGCGCCAGCAGTGAAAACAGGAGATACAATGAGCAGTTCTTC. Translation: CASSENRRYNEQFF.

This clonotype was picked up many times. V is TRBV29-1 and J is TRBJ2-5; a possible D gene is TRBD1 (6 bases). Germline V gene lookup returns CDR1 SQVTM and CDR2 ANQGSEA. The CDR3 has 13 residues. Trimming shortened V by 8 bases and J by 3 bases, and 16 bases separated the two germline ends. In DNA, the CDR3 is TGCAGCTTCTTGGCAGGGGCGGAAGAGACCCAGTACTTC. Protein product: CSFLAGAEETQYF.

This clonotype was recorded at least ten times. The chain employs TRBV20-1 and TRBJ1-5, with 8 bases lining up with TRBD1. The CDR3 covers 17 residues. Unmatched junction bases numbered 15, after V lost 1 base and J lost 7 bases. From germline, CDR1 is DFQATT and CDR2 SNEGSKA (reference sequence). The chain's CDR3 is CSARGEKIRGRGQPQHF. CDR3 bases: TGCAGTGCTAGAGGGGAAAAAATCAGGGGGCGAGGACAGCCCCAGCATTTT.

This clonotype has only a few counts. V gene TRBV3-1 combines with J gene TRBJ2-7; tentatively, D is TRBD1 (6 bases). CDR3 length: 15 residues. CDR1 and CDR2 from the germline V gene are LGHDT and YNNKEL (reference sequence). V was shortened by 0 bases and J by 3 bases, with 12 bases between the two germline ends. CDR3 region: CASSQERTEFYEQYF. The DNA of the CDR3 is TGTGCCAGCAGCCAAGAACGGACAGAATTCTACGAGCAGTACTTC.

The CDR3 DNA sequence: TGTGCCAGCAGCTTAATGCAGAGCATGAACACTGAAGCTTTCTTT. Protein: CASSLMQSMNTEAFF. The chain uses TRBV7-2 and TRBJ1-1; no reliable D call. CDR3 length: 15 amino acids. V was cut by 2 bases and J by 0 bases, with 10 bases left in between. CDR1 SGHTA and CDR2 FQGNSA come from the germline V gene.

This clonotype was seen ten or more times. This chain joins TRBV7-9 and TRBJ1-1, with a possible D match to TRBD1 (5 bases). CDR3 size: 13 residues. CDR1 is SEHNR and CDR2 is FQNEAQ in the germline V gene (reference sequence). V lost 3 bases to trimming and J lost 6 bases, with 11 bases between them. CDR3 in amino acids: CASSLRDRPEAFF. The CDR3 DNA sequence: TGTGCCAGCAGCTTGCGGGACCGCCCTGAAGCTTTCTTT.

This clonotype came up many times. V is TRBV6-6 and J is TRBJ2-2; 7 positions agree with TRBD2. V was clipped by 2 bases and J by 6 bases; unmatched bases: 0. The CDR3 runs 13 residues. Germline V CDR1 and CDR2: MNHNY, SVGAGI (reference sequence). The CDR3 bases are TGTGCCAGCAGTTACACTAGCGCCGGGGAGCTGTTTTTT. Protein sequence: CASSYTSAGELFF.

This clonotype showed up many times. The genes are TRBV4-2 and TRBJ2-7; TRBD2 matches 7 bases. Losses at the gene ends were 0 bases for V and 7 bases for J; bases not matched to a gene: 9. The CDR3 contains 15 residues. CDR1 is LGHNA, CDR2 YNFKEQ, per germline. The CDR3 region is CASSQDGGVRREQYF. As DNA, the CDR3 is TGTGCCAGCAGCCAAGATGGGGGGGTGCGAAGGGAGCAGTACTTC.

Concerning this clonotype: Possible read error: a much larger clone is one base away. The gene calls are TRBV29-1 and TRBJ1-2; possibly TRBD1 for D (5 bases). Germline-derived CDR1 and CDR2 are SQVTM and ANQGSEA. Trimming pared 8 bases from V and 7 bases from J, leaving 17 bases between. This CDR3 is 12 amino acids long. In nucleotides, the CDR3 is TGCAGCATTGGGGGAATCGTGCCTGGCTACACCTTC. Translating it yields CSIGGIVPGYTF.

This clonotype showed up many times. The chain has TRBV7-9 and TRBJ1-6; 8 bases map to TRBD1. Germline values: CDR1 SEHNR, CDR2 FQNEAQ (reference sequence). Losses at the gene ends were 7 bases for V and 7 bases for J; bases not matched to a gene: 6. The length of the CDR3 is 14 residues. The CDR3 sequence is CASTMGQENSPLHF. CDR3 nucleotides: TGTGCCAGCACAATGGGACAGGAGAATTCACCCCTCCACTTT.

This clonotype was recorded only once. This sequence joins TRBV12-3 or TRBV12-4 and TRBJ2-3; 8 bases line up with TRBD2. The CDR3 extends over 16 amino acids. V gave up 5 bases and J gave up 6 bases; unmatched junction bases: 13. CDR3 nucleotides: TGTGCCAGCAGTCCAAGAGCGGGAGTCGTGACTGATACGCAGTATTTT. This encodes CASSPRAGVVTDTQYF.

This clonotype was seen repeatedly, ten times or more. The CDR3 reads CASSPVVVGTGIGLTAFF. CDR3 nucleotide sequence: TGTGCCAGCTCACCAGTCGTGGTTGGGACAGGGATAGGCCTCACGGCTTTCTTT. The chain combines TRBV18 with TRBJ1-1; 9 bases map to TRBD1. Germline CDR1 reads KGHSH; CDR2 reads LQKENI. With 2 bases clipped from V and 11 bases from J, the junction kept 21 bases outside the gene matches. The length of the CDR3 is 18 residues. Using reference TRBV18 and TRBJ1-1 for the parts outside the CDR3, the full variable domain is NAGVMQNPRHLVRRRGQEARLRCSPMKGHSHVYWYRQLPEEGLKFMVYLQKENIIDESGMPKERFSAEFPKEGPSILRIQQVVRGDSAAYFCASSPVVVGTGIGLTAFFGQGTRLTVV.

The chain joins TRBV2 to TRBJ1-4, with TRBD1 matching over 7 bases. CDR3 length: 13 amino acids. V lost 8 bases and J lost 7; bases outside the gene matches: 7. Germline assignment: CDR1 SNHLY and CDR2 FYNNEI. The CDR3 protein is CASQTGRGEKLFF. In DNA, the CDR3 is TGTGCCAGCCAGACAGGGCGGGGTGAAAAACTGTTTTTT.